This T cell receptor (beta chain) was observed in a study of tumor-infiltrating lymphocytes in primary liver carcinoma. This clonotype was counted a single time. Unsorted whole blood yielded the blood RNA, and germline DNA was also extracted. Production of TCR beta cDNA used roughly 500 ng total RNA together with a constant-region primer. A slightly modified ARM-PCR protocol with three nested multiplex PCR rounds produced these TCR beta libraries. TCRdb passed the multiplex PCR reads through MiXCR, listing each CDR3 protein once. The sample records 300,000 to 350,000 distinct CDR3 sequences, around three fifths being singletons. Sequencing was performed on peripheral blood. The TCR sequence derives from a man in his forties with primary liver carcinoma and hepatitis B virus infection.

The CDR3 reads CARGYSKVTSGRARYEQYF. In nucleotides, the CDR3 is TGTGCCAGAGGTTACTCGAAGGTGACTAGCGGGAGGGCCCGCTACGAGCAGTACTTC. The rearrangement joins TRBV6-2 or TRBV6-3 to TRBJ2-7, with TRBD2 matching 14 bases. V gave up 9 bases and J gave up 3 bases; unmatched junction bases: 19. Looked up from germline, CDR1 is MNHEY and CDR2 is SVGEGT. The CDR3 length is 19 residues.